This T cell receptor (beta chain) was found in a study of beta chain features in type 1 diabetes. Study-wide background: Patients were similar to healthy donors in age and gender (as well as in cell yields).

From germline, CDR1 is MGHRA and CDR2 YSYEKL. The ends lost 1 base at V and 5 bases at J; junction bases unmatched: 9. The CDR3 extends over 16 amino acids. Isolated RNA was reverse transcribed in full, so expressed TCRB transcripts were sequenced. The protocol was immunoSEQ multiplex PCR, while the TCRdb copy is restricted to in-frame clones and leaves out a portion. The sample carries hundreds of thousands of clones, about 14% recorded once. The sequenced material came from central memory CD4+ T cells from blood. The receptor was isolated from a man between 25 and 39 years old in good health. The chain carries TRBV4-1 and TRBJ1-2; the match to TRBD1 covers 8 bases. CDR3 residues: CASSQGQGKPLYGYTF. As DNA, the CDR3 is TGCGCCAGCAGCCAAGGACAGGGGAAACCCCTGTATGGCTACACCTTC.